Presented here are 16 T cell receptor beta chains from one specimen sequenced in a study of blood T cells in healthy people across ages (dated by TCRdb to between 2015 and 2016). Receptors were amplified or captured by 5' RACE. Sequencing took place on an Illumina HiSeq 2500. A second about 6 to 11 cycle PCR used a sample-barcoded 5' primer and a J-beta primer mix. Through fastp at Q25 and MiXCR, TCRdb rebuilt clones from the public reads, retaining in-frame beta chains. Entries that share a CDR3 protein sequence are merged under the most common genes and DNA. This sample holds about 810,000 distinct CDR3 sequences; 36% were observed only once. The top ten clonotypes cover roughly 13% of the sample. Source material: blood. The receptors stem from a man aged 18 to 29 in good health.

This clonotype was picked up a small number of times. This chain links TRBV4-3 with TRBJ2-5; D ambiguous. The CDR3 has 14 residues. Germline V gene lookup returns CDR1 LGHNA and CDR2 YSLEER. V was clipped by 4 bases and J by 4 bases, with 13 bases between them. CDR3 DNA sequence: TGCGCCAGCAGCCGAATGGGTCACACAGAGACCCAGTACTTC. As protein: CASSRMGHTETQYF.

This clonotype was counted between two and nine times. This rearrangement joins TRBV10-3 to TRBJ1-1; 12 nucleotides line up with TRBD1. Germline loops: CDR1 ENHRY, CDR2 SYGVKD. This CDR3 region has 13 residues. V trimming: 10 bases; J trimming: 12 bases; junction bases outside the gene matches: 12. The CDR3 sequence: CASHPGQGAATFF. In DNA, the CDR3 is TGTGCCAGCCACCCGGGACAGGGGGCAGCGACTTTCTTT.

This rearrangement joins TRBV7-9 to TRBJ2-5; 11 positions match TRBD2. Germline trimming cut 3 bases from V and 4 bases from J; bases unmatched to any gene: 1. Germline V CDR1 and CDR2: SEHNR, FQNEAQ (reference sequence). There are 14 residues in the CDR3. The CDR3, as DNA: TGTGCCAGCAGCTTCCTAGCGGGGGGAGAGACCCAGTACTTC. Translated: CASSFLAGGETQYF. The full variable domain, with the rest looked up from reference TRBV7-9 and TRBJ2-5, is DTGVSQNPRHKITKRGQNVTFRCDPISEHNRLYWYRQTLGQGPEFLTYFQNEAQLEKSRLLSDRFSAERPKGSFSTLEIQRTEQGDSAMYLCASSFLAGGETQYFGPGTRLLVL.

This clonotype was observed many times. The chain recombines TRBV7-9 with TRBJ2-3; D perhaps matches TRBD1 (5 bases). Trimming took 2 bases from V and 4 from J, leaving 13 bases between them. CDR3 length: 15 amino acids. Germline loops: CDR1 SEHNR, CDR2 FQNEAQ (reference sequence). Here the CDR3 reads CASSLYSAGPDTQYF. CDR3 DNA sequence: TGTGCCAGCAGCTTATACTCGGCAGGGCCAGATACGCAGTATTTT. The variable domain in full, completed from reference TRBV7-9 and TRBJ2-3, reads DTGVSQNPRHKITKRGQNVTFRCDPISEHNRLYWYRQTLGQGPEFLTYFQNEAQLEKSRLLSDRFSAERPKGSFSTLEIQRTEQGDSAMYLCASSLYSAGPDTQYFGPGTRLTVL.

This rearrangement joins TRBV4-1 to TRBJ1-5; TRBD1 might be the D (6 bases). Looked up from germline, CDR1 is MGHRA and CDR2 is YSYEKL. The CDR3 runs 15 residues. Trimming took 4 bases from V and 2 from J, leaving 12 bases between them. CDR3 loop: CASSLQDSGNQPQHF. The DNA for the CDR3 is TGCGCCAGCAGCCTACAGGACAGTGGCAATCAGCCCCAGCATTTT.

V gene TRBV4-3 combines with J gene TRBJ1-5; possibly TRBD1 for D (6 bases). The CDR3 spans 18 residues. The germline V and J ends were trimmed by 1 base and 1 base, with 17 bases remaining between them. Looked up from germline, CDR1 is LGHNA and CDR2 is YSLEER. The CDR3 protein is CASSQAPYTRGSNQPQHF. The CDR3 DNA reads as TGCGCCAGCAGCCAAGCACCCTACACCAGGGGAAGCAATCAGCCCCAGCATTTT.

This clonotype was counted only a few times. The V call is TRBV12-3 or TRBV12-4, the J call TRBJ1-5; D gene uncertain. V lost 6 bases and J 1 base, leaving 16 bases between the germline ends. The CDR3 is made up of 16 amino acids. As DNA, the CDR3 is TGTGCCAGCAGAATCGCTTCGCCCAGGAGCAATCAGCCCCAGCATTTT. As protein: CASRIASPRSNQPQHF.

This clonotype occurred a few times. This clone may be a read error of a much larger clone one base away. The V gene is TRBV5-6, the J gene TRBJ2-5; 11 bases line up with TRBD1. The J call could be wrong; TRBJ2-7 is a better fit for the DNA end. There are 14 residues in the CDR3. The germline V gene encodes CDR1 SGHDT and CDR2 YYEEEE. CDR3 nucleotides: TGTGCCAGCAGGTCCGGGACAGGGGGCTACGAGCAGTACTTC. Encoded protein: CASRSGTGGYEQYF.

J is TRBJ2-1 and V is TRBV7-8; 9 bases are shared with TRBD2. The ends lost 2 bases at V and 12 bases at J; junction bases unmatched: 11. Germline values: CDR1 SGHVS, CDR2 FQNEAQ. CDR3 length equals 15 residues. CDR3 sequence: CASSLTSGPVGSQFF. The CDR3 nucleotides read TGTGCCAGCAGCTTAACTAGCGGGCCCGTGGGATCGCAGTTCTTC.

V and J are TRBV20-1 and TRBJ2-3; 7 nucleotides agree with TRBD2. The trim removed 6 bases at V and 5 bases at J, leaving 8 bases unmatched. This CDR3 spans 13 amino acids. Germline V gives CDR1 DFQATT, CDR2 SNEGSKA (reference sequence). The CDR3 reads CSAQERGRDTQYF. The CDR3 nucleotides read TGCAGTGCACAAGAGCGGGGAAGAGATACGCAGTATTTT.

This clonotype has at least ten counts. This chain uses TRBV6-5 with TRBJ2-7; 7 nucleotides align to TRBD1. This CDR3 has 14 amino acids. The germline gives CDR1 MNHEY, CDR2 SVGAGI. With V trimmed by 0 bases and J by 3 bases, 2 bases remained unmatched. CDR3 DNA sequence: TGTGCCAGCAGTTACTCGAGACAGGGCTACGAGCAGTACTTC. Its protein product is CASSYSRQGYEQYF.

The gene calls are TRBV7-3 and TRBJ2-5; TRBD2 matches at 10 bases. After removal of 5 bases from V and 3 bases from J, the junction contained 9 bases not matched to a gene. This CDR3 is built from 16 residues. Looked up from germline, CDR1 is SGHTA and CDR2 is FQGTGA. The CDR3: CASSIGLAAVEETQYF. In DNA, the CDR3 is TGTGCCAGCAGCATTGGACTAGCGGCTGTCGAAGAGACCCAGTACTTC.

The V gene is TRBV7-6, the J gene TRBJ2-3; D possibly uses TRBD1 or TRBD2 (5 bases each). Germline V gene sequence: CDR1 SGHVS, CDR2 FNYEAQ. The CDR3 totals 15 residues. Trimming cost V 6 bases and J 2 bases, with 15 bases left between them. The CDR3, as DNA: TGTGCCAGCAGGACCGGGACGAGGGTCACAGATACGCAGTATTTT. It specifies CASRTGTRVTDTQYF.

The rearrangement uses TRBV28 and TRBJ1-5; the D gene is possibly TRBD1 (6 bases). V was trimmed by 4 bases and J by 4 bases, leaving 11 bases between them. Germline CDR1 and CDR2: MDHEN and SYDVKM. CDR3 length: 14 amino acids. CDR3 nucleotide sequence: TGTGCCAGCAGTTACCTAGGGGGAAATCAGCCCCAGCATTTT. Encoded protein: CASSYLGGNQPQHF.

This clonotype was picked up many times. This chain links TRBV6-5 with TRBJ2-3; 9 bases are a match to TRBD2. The CDR3 is 14 residues long. Germline CDR1 reads MNHEY; CDR2 reads SVGAGI. V was clipped by 6 bases and J by 4 bases; unmatched bases: 5. CDR3 DNA: TGTGCCAGCAGAGGGACTAGCACGGCAGATACGCAGTATTTT. This translates into CASRGTSTADTQYF.

The rearrangement uses TRBV11-3 and TRBJ2-3; weak D call: TRBD2 (5 bases). This CDR3 contains 15 residues. Trimming stripped 2 bases from V and 0 bases from J, with 9 bases between. CDR1 SGHNT and CDR2 YENEEA come from the germline V gene. The CDR3 here is CASSLNGLSTDTQYF. CDR3 sequence (DNA): TGTGCCAGCAGCTTAAATGGACTCAGCACAGATACGCAGTATTTT.